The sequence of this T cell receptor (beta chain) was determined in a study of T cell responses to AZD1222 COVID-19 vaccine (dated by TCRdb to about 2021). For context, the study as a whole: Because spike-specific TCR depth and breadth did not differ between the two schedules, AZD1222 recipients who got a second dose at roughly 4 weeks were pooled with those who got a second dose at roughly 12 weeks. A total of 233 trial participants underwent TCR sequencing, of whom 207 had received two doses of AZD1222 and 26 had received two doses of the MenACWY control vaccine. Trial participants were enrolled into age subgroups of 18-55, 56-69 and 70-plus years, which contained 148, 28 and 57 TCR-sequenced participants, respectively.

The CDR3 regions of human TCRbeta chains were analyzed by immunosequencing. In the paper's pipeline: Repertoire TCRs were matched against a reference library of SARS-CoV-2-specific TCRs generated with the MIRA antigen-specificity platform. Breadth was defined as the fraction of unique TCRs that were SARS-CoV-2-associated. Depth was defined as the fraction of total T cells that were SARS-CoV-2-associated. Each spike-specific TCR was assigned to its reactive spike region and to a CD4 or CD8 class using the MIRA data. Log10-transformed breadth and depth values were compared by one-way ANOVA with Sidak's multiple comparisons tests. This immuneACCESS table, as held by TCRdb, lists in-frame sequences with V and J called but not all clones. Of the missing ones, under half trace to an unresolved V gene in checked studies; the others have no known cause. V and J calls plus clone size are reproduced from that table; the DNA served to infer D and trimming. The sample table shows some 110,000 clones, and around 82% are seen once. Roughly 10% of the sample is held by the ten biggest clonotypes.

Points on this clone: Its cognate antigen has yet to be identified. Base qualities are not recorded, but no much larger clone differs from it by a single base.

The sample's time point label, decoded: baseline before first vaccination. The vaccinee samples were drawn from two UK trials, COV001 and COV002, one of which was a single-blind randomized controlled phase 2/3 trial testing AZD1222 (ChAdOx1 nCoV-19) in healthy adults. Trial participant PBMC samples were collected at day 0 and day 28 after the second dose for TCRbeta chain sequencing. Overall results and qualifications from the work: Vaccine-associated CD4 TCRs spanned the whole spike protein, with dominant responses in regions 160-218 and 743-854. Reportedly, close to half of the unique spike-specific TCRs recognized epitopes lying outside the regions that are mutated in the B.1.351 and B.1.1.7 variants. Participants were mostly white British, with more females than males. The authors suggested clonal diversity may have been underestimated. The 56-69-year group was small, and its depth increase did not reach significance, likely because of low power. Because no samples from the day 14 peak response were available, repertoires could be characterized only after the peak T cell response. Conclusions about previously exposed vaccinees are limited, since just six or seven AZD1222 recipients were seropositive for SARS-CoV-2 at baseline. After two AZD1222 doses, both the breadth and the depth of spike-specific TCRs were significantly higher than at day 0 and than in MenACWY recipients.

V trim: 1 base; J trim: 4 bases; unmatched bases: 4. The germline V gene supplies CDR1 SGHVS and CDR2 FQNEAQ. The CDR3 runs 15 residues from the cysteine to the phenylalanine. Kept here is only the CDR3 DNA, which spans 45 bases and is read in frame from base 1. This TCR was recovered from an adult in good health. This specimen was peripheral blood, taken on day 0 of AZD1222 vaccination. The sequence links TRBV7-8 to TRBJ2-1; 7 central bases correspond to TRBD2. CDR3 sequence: CASSLEGGPYNEQFF. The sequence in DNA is TGTGCCAGCAGCTTAGAGGGAGGGCCATACAATGAGCAGTTCTTC.